The clone carrying this TCR beta chain has just a few counts. What it binds is unknown. The sample is drawn from a study of regulatory T cells in long-lasting Graves disease. Time point of the sample: persistent/refractory GD, antithyroid drugs over 5 years with positive TRAb. RNA isolated from PBMCs was used to make the TCR library. From each patient, around 9 milliliters of peripheral blood was drawn and collected into an EDTA anticoagulant tube. Overall study findings and caveats: Persistent cases favored TRBV28, TRBJ1-2 and TRBJ2-5. Researchers examined only peripheral blood and not thyroid tissue.

Arm-PCR of CDR3 regions with iRepertoire HTBI primers generated TCR beta libraries. TCRdb re-analysed the multiplex PCR reads in MiXCR, keeping a single row per CDR3 protein. The table has 350,000 to 450,000 distinct CDR3 sequences, roughly 21% seen once. CDR3 size: 14 residues. Germline loops: CDR1 LNHDA, CDR2 SQIVND (reference sequence). The V gene lost 8 bases and the J gene lost 1 base, with 12 bases spanning the gap. The chain links TRBV19 to TRBJ1-5, with D perhaps TRBD1 (6 bases). This TCR was recovered from a female donor with Graves disease. The material sequenced was peripheral blood mononuclear cells (PBMCs), taken when the disease was refractory, from a patient treated with antithyroid drugs. Here the CDR3 DNA reads TGTGCCAGTTGGAGGACAGAAAGCAATCAGCCCCAGCATTTT. This translates into CASWRTESNQPQHF.